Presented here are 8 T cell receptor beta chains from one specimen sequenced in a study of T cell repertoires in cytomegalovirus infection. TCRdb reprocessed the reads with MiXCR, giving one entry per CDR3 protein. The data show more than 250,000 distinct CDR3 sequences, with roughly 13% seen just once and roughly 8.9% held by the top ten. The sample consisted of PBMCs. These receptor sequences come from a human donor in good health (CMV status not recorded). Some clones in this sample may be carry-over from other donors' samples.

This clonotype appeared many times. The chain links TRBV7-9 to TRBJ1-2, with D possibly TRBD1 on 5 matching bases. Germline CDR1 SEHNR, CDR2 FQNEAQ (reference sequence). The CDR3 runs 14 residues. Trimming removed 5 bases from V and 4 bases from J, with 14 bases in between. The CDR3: CASSEYGTAYGYTF. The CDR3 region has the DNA TGTGCCAGCAGCGAATACGGGACGGCCTATGGCTACACCTTC.

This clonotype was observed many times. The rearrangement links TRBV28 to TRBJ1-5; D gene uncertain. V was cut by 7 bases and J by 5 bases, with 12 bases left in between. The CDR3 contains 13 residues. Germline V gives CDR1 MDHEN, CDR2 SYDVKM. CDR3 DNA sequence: TGTGCCAGCATCGGACTTTCGGATCAGCCCCAGCATTTT. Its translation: CASIGLSDQPQHF.

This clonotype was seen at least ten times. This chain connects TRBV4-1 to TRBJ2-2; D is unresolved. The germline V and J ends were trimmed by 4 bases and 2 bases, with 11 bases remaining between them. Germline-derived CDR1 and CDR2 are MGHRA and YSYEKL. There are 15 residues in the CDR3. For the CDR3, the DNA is TGCGCCAGCAGCCTTTCCCAGGCTAACACCGGGGAGCTGTTTTTT. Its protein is CASSLSQANTGELFF.

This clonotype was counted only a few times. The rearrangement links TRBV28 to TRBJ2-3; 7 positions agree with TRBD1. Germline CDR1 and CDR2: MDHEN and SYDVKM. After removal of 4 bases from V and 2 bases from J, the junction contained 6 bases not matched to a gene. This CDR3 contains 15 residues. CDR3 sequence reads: CASSSPGQTTDTQYF. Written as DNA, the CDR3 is TGTGCCAGCAGTTCGCCGGGACAGACCACAGATACGCAGTATTTT.

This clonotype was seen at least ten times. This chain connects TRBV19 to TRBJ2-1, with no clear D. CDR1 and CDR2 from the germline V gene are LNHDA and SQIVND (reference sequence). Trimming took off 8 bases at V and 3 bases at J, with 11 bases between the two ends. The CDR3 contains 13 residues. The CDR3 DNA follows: TGTGCCAGTGGACCGGAAATCTACAATGAGCAGTTCTTC. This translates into CASGPEIYNEQFF.

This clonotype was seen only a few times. DNA of the CDR3: TGTGCCAGCACCGTAGGACTAGCGGGAGTAGGCGCCTACAATGAGCAGTTCTTC. This encodes CASTVGLAGVGAYNEQFF. The chain has TRBV28 and TRBJ2-1; 13 positions match TRBD2. V gave up 7 bases and J gave up 2 bases; unmatched junction bases: 11. This CDR3 comprises 18 residues. CDR1 MDHEN and CDR2 SYDVKM come from the germline V gene.

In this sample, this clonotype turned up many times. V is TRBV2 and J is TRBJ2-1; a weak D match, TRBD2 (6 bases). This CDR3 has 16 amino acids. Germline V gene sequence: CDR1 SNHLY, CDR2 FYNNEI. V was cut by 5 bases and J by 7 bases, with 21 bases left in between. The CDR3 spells CASSPQTSFSGNEQFF. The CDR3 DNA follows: TGTGCCAGCAGTCCCCAGACTAGTTTTTCGGGTAATGAGCAGTTCTTC.

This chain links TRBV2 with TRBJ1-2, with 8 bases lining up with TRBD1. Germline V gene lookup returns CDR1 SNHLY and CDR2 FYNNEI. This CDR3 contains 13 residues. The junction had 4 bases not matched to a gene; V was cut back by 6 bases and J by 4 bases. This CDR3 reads CASRGQVLYGYTF. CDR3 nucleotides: TGTGCCAGCAGGGGACAGGTTCTCTATGGCTACACCTTC.